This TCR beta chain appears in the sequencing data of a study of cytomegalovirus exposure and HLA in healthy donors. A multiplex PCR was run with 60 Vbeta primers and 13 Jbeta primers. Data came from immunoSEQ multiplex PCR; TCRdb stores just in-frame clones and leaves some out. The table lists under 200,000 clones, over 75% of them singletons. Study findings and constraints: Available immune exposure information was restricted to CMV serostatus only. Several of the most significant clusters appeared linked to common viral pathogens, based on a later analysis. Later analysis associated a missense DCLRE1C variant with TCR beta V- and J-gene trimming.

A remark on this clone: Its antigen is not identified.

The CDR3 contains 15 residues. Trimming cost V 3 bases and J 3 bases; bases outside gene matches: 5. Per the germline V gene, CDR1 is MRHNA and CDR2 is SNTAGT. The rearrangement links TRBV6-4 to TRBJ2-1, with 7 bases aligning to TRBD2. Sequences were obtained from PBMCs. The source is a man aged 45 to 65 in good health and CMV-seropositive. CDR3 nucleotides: TGTGCCAGCAGTGAAGTGGCGGGGGACTACAATGAGCAGTTCTTC. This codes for CASSEVAGDYNEQFF.